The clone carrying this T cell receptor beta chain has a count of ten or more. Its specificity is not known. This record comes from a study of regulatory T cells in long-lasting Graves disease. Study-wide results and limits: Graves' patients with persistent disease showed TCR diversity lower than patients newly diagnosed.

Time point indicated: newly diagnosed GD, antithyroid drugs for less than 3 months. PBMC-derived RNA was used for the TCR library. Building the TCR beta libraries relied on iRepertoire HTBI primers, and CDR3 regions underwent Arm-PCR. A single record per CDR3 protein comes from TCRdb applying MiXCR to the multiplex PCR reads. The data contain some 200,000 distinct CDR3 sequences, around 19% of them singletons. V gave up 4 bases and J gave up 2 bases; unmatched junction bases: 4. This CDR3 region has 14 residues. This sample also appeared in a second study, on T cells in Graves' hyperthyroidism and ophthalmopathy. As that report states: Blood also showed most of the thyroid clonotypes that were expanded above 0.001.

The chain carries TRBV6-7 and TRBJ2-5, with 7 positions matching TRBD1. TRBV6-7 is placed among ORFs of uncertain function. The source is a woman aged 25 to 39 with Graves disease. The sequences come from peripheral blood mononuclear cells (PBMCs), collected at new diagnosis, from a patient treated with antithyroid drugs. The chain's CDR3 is CASSCRDSQETQYF. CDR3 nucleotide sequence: TGTGCCAGCAGTTGCCGGGACAGTCAAGAGACCCAGTACTTC.